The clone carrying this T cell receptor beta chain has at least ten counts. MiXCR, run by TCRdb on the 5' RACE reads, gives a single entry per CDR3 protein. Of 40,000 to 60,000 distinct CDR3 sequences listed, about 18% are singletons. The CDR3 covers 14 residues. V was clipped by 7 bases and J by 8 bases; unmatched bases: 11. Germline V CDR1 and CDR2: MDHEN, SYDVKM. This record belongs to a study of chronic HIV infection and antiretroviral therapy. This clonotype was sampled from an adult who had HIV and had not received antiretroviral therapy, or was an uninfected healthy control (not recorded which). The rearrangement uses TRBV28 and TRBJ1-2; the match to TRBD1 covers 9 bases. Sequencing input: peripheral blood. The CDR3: CASITGGGGGGYTF. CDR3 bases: TGTGCCAGCATAACAGGGGGCGGGGGAGGAGGCTACACCTTC.